These 21 T cell receptor beta chains were all obtained from the same sample, sequenced in a study of regulatory T cells in long-lasting Graves disease. Through Arm-PCR of CDR3 regions and iRepertoire HTBI primers, TCR beta libraries were built. TCRdb itself ran the multiplex PCR reads through MiXCR, one entry per CDR3 protein. The top ten clones hold about 18% of a sample with roughly 610,000 distinct CDR3 sequences, 16% of them seen once. Time point here: newly diagnosed GD, antithyroid drugs for less than 3 months. Generation of the TCR library employed RNA extracted from PBMCs. The data also belong to a second study, concerning T cells in Graves' hyperthyroidism and ophthalmopathy.

The sequences come from peripheral blood mononuclear cells (PBMCs), collected at new diagnosis, from a patient treated with antithyroid drugs. These receptors were obtained from a woman aged 30 to 39 with Graves disease.

This clonotype was detected only a few times. The chain joins TRBV25-1 to TRBJ1-2; a possible D gene is TRBD1 (5 bases). Trimming pared 3 bases from V and 7 bases from J, leaving 12 bases between. This CDR3 contains 13 residues. Germline V lookup: CDR1 MGHDK, CDR2 SYGVNS. The DNA of the CDR3 is TGTGCCAGCAGTGACGAGGGGATCAGTGGCTACACCTTC. Translation gives CASSDEGISGYTF.

This clonotype was counted a single time. The chain uses TRBV28 and TRBJ2-7; 7 positions match TRBD1. The ends lost 4 bases at V and 3 bases at J; junction bases unmatched: 9. In germline, CDR1 is MDHEN, CDR2 SYDVKM. This CDR3 has 15 amino acids. The CDR3 DNA follows: TGTGCCAGCAGTTCCCCCGGGACAGCAGACTACGAGCAGTACTTC. Translated, it gives CASSSPGTADYEQYF.

The V and J genes are TRBV3-1 and TRBJ2-1, with 7 bases lining up with TRBD2. V trimming: 10 bases; J trimming: 4 bases; junction bases outside the gene matches: 7. Germline V gene data show CDR1 as LGHDT and CDR2 as YNNKEL (reference sequence). The CDR3 spans 13 residues. The chain's CDR3 is CANSTSRYNEQFF. As DNA, the CDR3 is TGTGCCAACTCGACTAGCAGGTACAATGAGCAGTTCTTC.

J is TRBJ2-7 and V is TRBV6-4; 9 positions agree with TRBD2. This CDR3 contains 15 residues. V shed 9 bases and J 3 bases; nucleotides not matched to a gene: 12. Germline V CDR1 and CDR2: MRHNA, SNTAGT. The CDR3 loop is CASTEVSGSIYEQYF. The CDR3 region has the DNA TGTGCCAGTACTGAGGTTAGCGGGAGTATCTACGAGCAGTACTTC.

The sample holds many counts of this clonotype. V is TRBV11-2 and J is TRBJ1-1; D uncertain. Trimming removed 0 bases from V and 4 bases from J, with 15 bases in between. CDR1 SGHAT and CDR2 FQNNGV come from the germline V gene. The CDR3 runs to 16 residues. The CDR3 spells CASSLETLWQSTEAFF. The CDR3 bases are TGTGCCAGCAGCTTAGAAACCCTGTGGCAGTCCACTGAAGCTTTCTTT.

This clonotype was counted many times. The CDR3 region has the DNA TGTGCCAGCAGGGACAGGGGTACTAACTATGGCTACACCTTC. Its protein product is CASRDRGTNYGYTF. The rearrangement joins TRBV6-1 to TRBJ1-2; 9 nucleotides agree with TRBD1. The V segment lost 6 bases and the J segment 0 bases; nucleotides outside the gene matches: 2. The CDR3 spans 14 residues. CDR1 is MNHNS and CDR2 is SASEGT in the germline V gene.

This chain connects TRBV20-1 to TRBJ1-2; TRBD1 is a possible D gene (6 bases). The CDR3 spans 13 residues. Germline CDR1 and CDR2: DFQATT and SNEGSKA (reference sequence). This CDR3 is CGVPGQNNHGYTF. The CDR3 DNA sequence: TGCGGTGTACCCGGACAGAATAATCATGGCTACACCTTC.

In the case of this clonotype: A much larger clonotype is one base distant, so this may be a read error. Without the conserved terminal phenylalanine or tryptophan, this CDR3 likely stems from a read error. V usage is TRBV11-2 and J usage is TRBJ2-1; D unclear. The CDR3 runs to 15 residues. Looked up from germline, CDR1 is SGHAT and CDR2 is FQNNGV. Trimming removed 4 bases at V and 0 bases at J, with 10 bases between. CDR3: CASSSTGPSYNEQFL. Here the CDR3 DNA reads TGTGCCAGCAGCTCGACCGGACCCTCCTACAATGAGCAGTTCCTC.

This clonotype appeared a few times. The chain employs TRBV7-9 and TRBJ2-2; a possible D gene is TRBD2 (5 bases). The germline V and J ends were trimmed by 4 bases and 1 base, with 16 bases remaining between them. The CDR3 is 17 residues long. Per germline, CDR1 SEHNR and CDR2 FQNEAQ (reference sequence). CDR3 in amino acids: CASSWAPGRLNTGELFF. CDR3 nucleotides: TGTGCCAGCAGCTGGGCCCCTGGGAGACTGAACACCGGGGAGCTGTTTTTT. The whole variable domain, filled in from reference TRBV7-9 and TRBJ2-2, reads DTGVSQNPRHKITKRGQNVTFRCDPISEHNRLYWYRQTLGQGPEFLTYFQNEAQLEKSRLLSDRFSAERPKGSFSTLEIQRTEQGDSAMYLCASSWAPGRLNTGELFFGEGSRLTVL.

This clonotype was found a few times. V is TRBV19 and J is TRBJ1-5; possible D gene TRBD1, 6 bases. Germline V lookup: CDR1 LNHDA, CDR2 SQIVND (reference sequence). V was shortened by 2 bases and J by 4 bases, with 9 bases between the two germline ends. The CDR3 is 14 residues long. CDR3 protein: CASSIQGGNQPQHF. CDR3 nucleotide sequence: TGTGCCAGTAGTATACAAGGGGGGAATCAGCCCCAGCATTTT.

The chain joins TRBV27 to TRBJ1-1; possibly TRBD1 for D (6 bases). V dropped 6 bases and J dropped 6 bases, with 14 bases sitting between them. Germline lookup yields CDR1 MNHEY and CDR2 SMNVEV (reference sequence). The CDR3 is 13 amino acids. The DNA for the CDR3 is TGTGCCAGCAGGTGGGGGGGGGGCTCTGAAGCTTTCTTT. The encoded protein is CASRWGGGSEAFF.

A word on this clonotype: A much larger clonotype is one base distant, so this may be a read error. The chain uses TRBV20-1 and TRBJ2-7, with 7 positions matching TRBD1. The V segment lost 2 bases and the J segment 6 bases; nucleotides outside the gene matches: 16. Germline V lookup: CDR1 DFQATT, CDR2 SNEGSKA (reference sequence). This CDR3 has 16 residues. CDR3 DNA sequence: TGCAGTGCTAGACGCCCTTGCGGCCAGGGGGTTCGCGAGCAGTACTTC. Residues: CSARRPCGQGVREQYF.

This clonotype was observed a handful of times. The chain is built from TRBV29-1 and TRBJ2-1; 14 positions agree with TRBD2. The germline CDR1 and CDR2 sequences are SQVTM and ANQGSEA. The CDR3 has 16 residues. V lost 7 bases, J lost 6 bases, and 11 bases stayed unmatched. This chain's CDR3 is CSEAGTSGSISNEQFF. In DNA form, the CDR3 reads TGCAGCGAAGCGGGGACTAGCGGGAGCATCTCCAATGAGCAGTTCTTC.

The CDR3 protein is CASSLSVTGFYEQYF. The CDR3 DNA sequence: TGTGCCAGCAGCTTATCAGTCACGGGATTCTACGAGCAGTACTTC. The J gene is TRBJ2-7, the V gene TRBV7-2; TRBD2 might be the D (5 bases). The ends were cut back, 2 bases at V and 3 bases at J, with 14 bases in the middle. Germline CDR1 and CDR2: SGHTA and FQGNSA. This CDR3 has 15 amino acids.

For this clonotype: This may arise from a read error, as a much more abundant clone is one base away. This chain links TRBV9 with TRBJ1-2, with 7 bases that match TRBD1. The J segment lost 6 bases and the V segment lost 2 bases, leaving 7 bases of the junction unmatched. Germline V gene sequence: CDR1 SGDLS, CDR2 YYNGEE. The CDR3 totals 14 residues. The CDR3 is CASSVGQTPDGYTF. CDR3 in DNA: TGTGCCAGCAGCGTGGGACAGACCCCCGATGGCTACACCTTC.

The V and J genes are TRBV12-3 or TRBV12-4 and TRBJ2-3; possibly TRBD1 or TRBD2 for D (5 bases each). This CDR3 has 13 amino acids. Trimming cost V 9 bases and J 2 bases, with 12 bases left between them. The CDR3 loop reads CARVRDLTDTQYF. DNA of the CDR3: TGTGCCAGGGTTCGGGACCTCACAGATACGCAGTATTTT.

This clonotype appeared a few times. The V gene is TRBV5-1, the J gene TRBJ1-1; 8 nucleotides line up with TRBD1. This CDR3 contains 14 residues. V shed 5 bases and J 5 bases; nucleotides not matched to a gene: 8. The V gene's germline CDR1 is SGHRS and CDR2 YFSETQ. This CDR3 is CASRNQGAETEAFF. CDR3 coding DNA: TGCGCCAGCAGGAACCAGGGGGCCGAGACTGAAGCTTTCTTT.

A remark on this clonotype: An end of the junction does not agree with germline; a read error may underlie this. The V and J genes are TRBV13 and TRBJ2-4; the match to TRBD1 covers 7 bases. Per the germline V gene, CDR1 is PRHDT and CDR2 is FYEKMQ (reference sequence). CDR3 size: 16 residues. The CDR3 region has the DNA TGTGTCAGCAGCATCACAGGGGCCACAGCCAAAAACATTCAGTACTTC. This codes for CVSSITGATAKNIQYF.

The chain combines TRBV11-2 with TRBJ2-1, with 12 bases fitting TRBD2. This CDR3 region has 16 residues. CDR1 is SGHAT, CDR2 FQNNGV, per germline. V lost 0 bases and J lost 5; bases outside the gene matches: 2. The CDR3 DNA reads TGTGCCAGCAGCTTAGAGACTAGCGGGAGTAACAATGAGCAGTTCTTC. Protein product: CASSLETSGSNNEQFF.

The rearrangement links TRBV6-2 or TRBV6-3 to TRBJ2-1; no clear D. This CDR3 is 14 amino acids long. Germline lookup yields CDR1 MNHEY and CDR2 SVGEGT. Trimming removed 9 bases at V and 7 bases at J, with 19 bases between. CDR3 sequence reads: CASFSWGSYNEQFF. The DNA for the CDR3 is TGTGCCAGTTTTTCCTGGGGATCATATAATGAGCAGTTCTTC.

V and J are TRBV20-1 and TRBJ2-7; 11 bases align to TRBD2. CDR1 is DFQATT and CDR2 is SNEGSKA in the germline V gene (reference sequence). There are 18 residues in the CDR3. J lost 4 bases, V lost 3 bases, and 17 bases had no gene match. This chain's CDR3 is CSARSQESLAGGLYEQYF. The CDR3 DNA follows: TGCAGTGCTAGGTCCCAGGAGTCCCTAGCGGGAGGTTTGTACGAGCAGTACTTC.